This T cell receptor beta chain emerged from a study of shared clonotypes between healthy human individuals. Study results and limitations: In contrast to clonotypes shared by all four donors, non-shared clonotypes had lower generation probabilities. Sharing of clonotypes among donors was expected to vary with sequencing depth.

Terminally differentiated effector memory CD45RA+ cells were excluded from the naive CD8 cells, which were CD45RO-negative and positively selected for CCR7. Among the donors, all were Caucasian adults who lived in Nashville, Tennessee. This CDR3 comprises 19 residues. The germline V gene has CDR1 LNHDA and CDR2 SQIVND (reference sequence). After removal of 5 bases from V and 0 bases from J, the junction contained 17 bases not matched to a gene. In regard to this clone: Its target is not known.

Data came from immunoSEQ multiplex PCR; TCRdb stores just in-frame clones and leaves some out. The sample carries some 1,900,000 clones, about 94% recorded once. Material for sequencing was naive CD8+ T cells sorted from blood. The V gene is TRBV19, the J gene TRBJ2-3; 7 nucleotides agree with TRBD1. This sequence was found in a man between 18 and 29 years old in good health. Written as DNA, the CDR3 is TGTGCCAGTAGTTTCCCCGGGACAGAGACGTATCCGAGCACAGATACGCAGTATTTT. Amino acid sequence: CASSFPGTETYPSTDTQYF.